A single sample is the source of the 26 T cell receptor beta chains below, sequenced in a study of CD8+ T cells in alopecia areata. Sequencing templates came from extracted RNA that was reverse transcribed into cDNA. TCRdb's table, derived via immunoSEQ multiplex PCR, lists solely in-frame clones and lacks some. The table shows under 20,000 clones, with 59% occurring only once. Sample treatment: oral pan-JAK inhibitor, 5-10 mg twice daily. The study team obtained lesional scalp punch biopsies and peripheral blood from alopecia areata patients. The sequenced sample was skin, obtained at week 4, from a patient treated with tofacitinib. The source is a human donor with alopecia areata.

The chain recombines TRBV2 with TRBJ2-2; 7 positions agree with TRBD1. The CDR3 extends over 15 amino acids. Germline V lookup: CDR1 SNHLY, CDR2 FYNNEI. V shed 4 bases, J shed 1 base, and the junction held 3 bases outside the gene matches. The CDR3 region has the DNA TGTGCCAGCAGTGCCCGGACAGGGAACACCGGGGAGCTGTTTTTT. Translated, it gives CASSARTGNTGELFF.

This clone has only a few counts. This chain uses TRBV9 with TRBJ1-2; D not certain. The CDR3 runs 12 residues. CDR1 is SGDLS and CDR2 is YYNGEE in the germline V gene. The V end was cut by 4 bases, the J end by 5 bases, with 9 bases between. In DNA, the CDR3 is TGTGCCAGCAGCTTCGGGTCTTATGGCTACACCTTC. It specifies CASSFGSYGYTF. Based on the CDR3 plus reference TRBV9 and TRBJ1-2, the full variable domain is DSGVTQTPKHLITATGQRVTLRCSPRSGDLSVYWYQQSLDQGLQFLIQYYNGEERAKGNILERFSAQQFPDLHSELNLSSLELGDSALYFCASSFGSYGYTFGSGTRLTVV.

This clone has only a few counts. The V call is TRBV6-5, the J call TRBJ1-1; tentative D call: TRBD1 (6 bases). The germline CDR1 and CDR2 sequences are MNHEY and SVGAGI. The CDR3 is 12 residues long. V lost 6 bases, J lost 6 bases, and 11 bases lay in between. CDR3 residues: CASSLRGAEAFF. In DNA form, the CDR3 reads TGTGCCAGCAGCCTCAGGGGCGCTGAAGCTTTCTTT.

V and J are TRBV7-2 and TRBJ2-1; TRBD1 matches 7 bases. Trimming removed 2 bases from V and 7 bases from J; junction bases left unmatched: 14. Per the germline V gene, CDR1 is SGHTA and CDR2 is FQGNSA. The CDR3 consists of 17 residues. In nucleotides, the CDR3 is TGTGCCAGCAGCTTACCCAGGGACAGATTAAACCCAAATGAGCAGTTCTTC. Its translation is CASSLPRDRLNPNEQFF. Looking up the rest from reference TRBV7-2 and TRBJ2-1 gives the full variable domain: GAGVSQSPSNKVTEKGKDVELRCDPISGHTALYWYRQSLGQGLEFLIYFQGNSAPDKSGLPSDRFSAERTGGSVSTLTIQRTQQEDSAVYLCASSLPRDRLNPNEQFFGPGTRLTVL.

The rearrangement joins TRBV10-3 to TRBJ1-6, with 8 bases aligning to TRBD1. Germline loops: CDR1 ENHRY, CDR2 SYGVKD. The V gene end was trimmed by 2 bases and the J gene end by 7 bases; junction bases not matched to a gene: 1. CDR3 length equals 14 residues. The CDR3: CAISEGDRNSPLHF. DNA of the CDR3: TGTGCCATCAGTGAGGGGGACAGGAATTCACCCCTCCACTTT.

In DNA form, the CDR3 reads TGTGCCAGCAGCTTAGGCCGGGACAGCGGGGCTTTCTTT. This gives the protein CASSLGRDSGAFF. The chain joins TRBV13 to TRBJ1-1; 7 bases fit TRBD1. In germline, CDR1 is PRHDT, CDR2 FYEKMQ (reference sequence). This CDR3 is built from 13 residues. J was trimmed by 11 bases and V by 0 bases; bases with no gene match: 6.

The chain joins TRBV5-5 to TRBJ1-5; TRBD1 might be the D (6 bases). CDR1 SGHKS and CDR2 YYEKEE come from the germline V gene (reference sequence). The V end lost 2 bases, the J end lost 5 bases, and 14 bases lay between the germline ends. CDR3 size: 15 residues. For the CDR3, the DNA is TGTGCCAGCAGCTTCGGGGGCACAAGGGATCAGCCCCAGCATTTT. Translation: CASSFGGTRDQPQHF.

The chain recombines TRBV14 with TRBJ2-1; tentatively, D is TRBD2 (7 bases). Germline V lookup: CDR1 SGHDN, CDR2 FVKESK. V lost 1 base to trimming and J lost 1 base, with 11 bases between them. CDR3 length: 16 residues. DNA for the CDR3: TGTGCCAGCAGCCAAGTGCGGGGGCGTTCCTACAATGAGCAGTTCTTC. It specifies CASSQVRGRSYNEQFF. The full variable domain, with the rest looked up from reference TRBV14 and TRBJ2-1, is EAGVTQFPSHSVIEKGQTVTLRCDPISGHDNLYWYRRVMGKEIKFLLHFVKESKQDESGMPNNRFLAERTGGTYSTLKVQPAELEDSGVYFCASSQVRGRSYNEQFFGPGTRLTVL.

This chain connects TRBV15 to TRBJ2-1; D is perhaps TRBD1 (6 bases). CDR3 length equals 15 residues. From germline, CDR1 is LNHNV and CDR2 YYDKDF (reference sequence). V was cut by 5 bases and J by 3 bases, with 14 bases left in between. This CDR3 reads CATSDMGTLYNEQFF. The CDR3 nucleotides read TGTGCCACCAGCGATATGGGGACACTCTACAATGAGCAGTTCTTC.

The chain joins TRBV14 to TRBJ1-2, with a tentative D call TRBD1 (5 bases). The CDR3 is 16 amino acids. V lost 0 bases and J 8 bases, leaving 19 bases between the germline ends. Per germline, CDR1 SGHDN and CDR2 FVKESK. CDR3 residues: CASSQEGGPLLGGYTF. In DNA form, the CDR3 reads TGTGCCAGCAGCCAAGAGGGGGGACCCCTGCTCGGAGGCTACACCTTC.

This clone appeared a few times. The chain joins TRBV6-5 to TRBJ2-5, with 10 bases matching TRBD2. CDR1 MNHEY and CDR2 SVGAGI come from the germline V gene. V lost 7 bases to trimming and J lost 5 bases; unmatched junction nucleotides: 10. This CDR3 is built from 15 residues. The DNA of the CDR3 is TGTGCCAGCAAGAAAAGCGGGGGGGTAAGGGAGACCCAGTACTTC. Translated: CASKKSGGVRETQYF.

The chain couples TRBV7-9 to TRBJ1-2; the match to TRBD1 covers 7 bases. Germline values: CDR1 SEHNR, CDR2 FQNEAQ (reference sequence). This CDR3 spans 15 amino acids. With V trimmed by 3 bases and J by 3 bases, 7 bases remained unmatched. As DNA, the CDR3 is TGTGCCAGCAGCTTTAAGCAGGGGGTGGACTATGGCTACACCTTC. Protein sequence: CASSFKQGVDYGYTF.

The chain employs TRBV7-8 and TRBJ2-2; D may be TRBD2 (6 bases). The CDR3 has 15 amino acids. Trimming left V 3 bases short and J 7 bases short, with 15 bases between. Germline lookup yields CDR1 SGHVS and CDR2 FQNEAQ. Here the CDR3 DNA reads TGTGCCAGCAGCTTGGGGTCCCTGGGGGGCGGGGAGCTGTTTTTT. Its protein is CASSLGSLGGGELFF.

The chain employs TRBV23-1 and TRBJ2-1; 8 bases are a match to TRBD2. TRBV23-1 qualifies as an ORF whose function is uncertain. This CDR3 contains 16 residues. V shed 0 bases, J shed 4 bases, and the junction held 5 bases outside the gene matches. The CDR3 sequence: CASSQSTSGSYNEQFF. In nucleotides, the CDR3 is TGCGCCAGCAGTCAATCCACTAGCGGTTCGTACAATGAGCAGTTCTTC.

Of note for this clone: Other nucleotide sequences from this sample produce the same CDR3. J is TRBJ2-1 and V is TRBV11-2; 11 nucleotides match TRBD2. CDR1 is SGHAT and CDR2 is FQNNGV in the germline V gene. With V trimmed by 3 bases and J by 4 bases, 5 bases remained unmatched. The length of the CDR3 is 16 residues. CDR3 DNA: TGTGCCAGCAGCTTTCGACTAGCGGGGATATACAATGAGCAGTTCTTC. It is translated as CASSFRLAGIYNEQFF.

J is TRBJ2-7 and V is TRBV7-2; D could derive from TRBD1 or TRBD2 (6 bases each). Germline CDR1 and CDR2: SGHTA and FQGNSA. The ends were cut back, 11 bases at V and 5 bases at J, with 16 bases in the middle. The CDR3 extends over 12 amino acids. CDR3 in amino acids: CALARGPNEQYF. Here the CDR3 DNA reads TGTGCCTTAGCCCGGGGGCCGAACGAGCAGTACTTC.

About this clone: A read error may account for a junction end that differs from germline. Here the CDR3 reads CASSLDSYTEQFF. For the CDR3, the DNA is TGTGCCAGCAGCTTGGACTCATACACTGAGCAGTTCTTC. This chain uses TRBV11-2 with TRBJ2-1, with D perhaps TRBD2 (5 bases). Germline CDR1 is SGHAT and CDR2 is FQNNGV. This CDR3 has 13 amino acids. The whole variable domain, filled in from reference TRBV11-2 and TRBJ2-1, reads EAGVAQSPRYKIIEKRQSVAFWCNPISGHATLYWYQQILGQGPKLLIQFQNNGVVDDSQLPKDRFSAERLKGVDSTLKIQPAKLEDSAVYLCASSLDSYTEQFFGPGTRLTVL.

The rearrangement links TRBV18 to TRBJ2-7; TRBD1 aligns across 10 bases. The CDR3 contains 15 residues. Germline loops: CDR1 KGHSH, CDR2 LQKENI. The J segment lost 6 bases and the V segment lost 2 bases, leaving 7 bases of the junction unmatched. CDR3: CASSPTGTGVGEQYF. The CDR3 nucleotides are TGTGCCAGCTCACCAACCGGGACAGGGGTGGGCGAGCAGTACTTC.

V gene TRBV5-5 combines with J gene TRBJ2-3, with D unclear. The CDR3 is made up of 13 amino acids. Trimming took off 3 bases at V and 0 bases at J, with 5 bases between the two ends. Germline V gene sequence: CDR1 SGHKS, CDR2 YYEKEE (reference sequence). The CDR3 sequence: CASSSASTDTQYF. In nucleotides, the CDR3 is TGTGCCAGCAGCTCGGCTAGCACAGATACGCAGTATTTT.

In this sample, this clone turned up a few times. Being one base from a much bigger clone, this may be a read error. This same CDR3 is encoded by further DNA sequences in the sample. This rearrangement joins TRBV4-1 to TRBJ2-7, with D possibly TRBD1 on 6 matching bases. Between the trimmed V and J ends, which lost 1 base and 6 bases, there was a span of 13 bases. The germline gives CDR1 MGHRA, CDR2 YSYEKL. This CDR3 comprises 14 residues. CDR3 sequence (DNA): TGCGCCAGCAGCCAAGTACAGGGCGTGGGCGAGCAGTACTTC. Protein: CASSQVQGVGEQYF.

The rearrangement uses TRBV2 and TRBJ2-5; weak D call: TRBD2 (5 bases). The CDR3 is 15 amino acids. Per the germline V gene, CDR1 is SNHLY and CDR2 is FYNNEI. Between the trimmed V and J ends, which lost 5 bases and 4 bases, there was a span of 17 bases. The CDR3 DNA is TGTGCCAGCAGTCTCTCGCGGCTGAGGGCAGAGACCCAGTACTTC. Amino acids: CASSLSRLRAETQYF.

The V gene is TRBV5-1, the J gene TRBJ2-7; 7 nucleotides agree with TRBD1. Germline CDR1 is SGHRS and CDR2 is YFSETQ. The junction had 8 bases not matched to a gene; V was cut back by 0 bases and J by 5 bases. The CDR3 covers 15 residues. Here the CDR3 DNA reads TGCGCCAGCAGCTTGGGTTGGACAGGCCCTAACGAGCAGTACTTC. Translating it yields CASSLGWTGPNEQYF.

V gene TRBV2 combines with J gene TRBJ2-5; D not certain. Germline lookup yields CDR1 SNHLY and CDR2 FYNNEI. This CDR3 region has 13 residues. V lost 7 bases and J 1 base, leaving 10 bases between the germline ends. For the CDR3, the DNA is TGTGCCAGCATCAGAGGCTCCCAAGAGACCCAGTACTTC. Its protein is CASIRGSQETQYF. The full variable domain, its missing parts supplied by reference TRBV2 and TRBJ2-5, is EPEVTQTPSHQVTQMGQEVILRCVPISNHLYFYWYRQILGQKVEFLVSFYNNEISEKSEIFDDQFSVERPDGSNFTLKIRSTKLEDSAMYFCASIRGSQETQYFGPGTRLLVL.

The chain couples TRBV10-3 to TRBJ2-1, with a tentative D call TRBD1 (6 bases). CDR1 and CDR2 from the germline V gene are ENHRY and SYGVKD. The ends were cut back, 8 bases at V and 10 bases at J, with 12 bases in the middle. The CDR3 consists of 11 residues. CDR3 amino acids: CAIGDGQEQFF. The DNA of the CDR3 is TGTGCCATCGGGGATGGACAGGAGCAGTTCTTC.

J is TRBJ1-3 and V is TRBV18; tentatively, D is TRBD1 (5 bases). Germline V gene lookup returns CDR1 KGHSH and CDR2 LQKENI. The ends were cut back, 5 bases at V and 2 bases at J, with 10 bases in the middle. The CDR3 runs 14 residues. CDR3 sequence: CASSETAPGNTIYF. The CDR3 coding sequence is TGTGCCAGCTCAGAGACAGCTCCTGGAAACACCATATATTTT.

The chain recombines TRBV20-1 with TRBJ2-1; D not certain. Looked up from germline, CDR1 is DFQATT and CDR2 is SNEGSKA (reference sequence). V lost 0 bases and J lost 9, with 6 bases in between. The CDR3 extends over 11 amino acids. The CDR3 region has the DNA TGCAGTGCTAGAGATATCACTGAGCAGTTCTTC. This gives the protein CSARDITEQFF.